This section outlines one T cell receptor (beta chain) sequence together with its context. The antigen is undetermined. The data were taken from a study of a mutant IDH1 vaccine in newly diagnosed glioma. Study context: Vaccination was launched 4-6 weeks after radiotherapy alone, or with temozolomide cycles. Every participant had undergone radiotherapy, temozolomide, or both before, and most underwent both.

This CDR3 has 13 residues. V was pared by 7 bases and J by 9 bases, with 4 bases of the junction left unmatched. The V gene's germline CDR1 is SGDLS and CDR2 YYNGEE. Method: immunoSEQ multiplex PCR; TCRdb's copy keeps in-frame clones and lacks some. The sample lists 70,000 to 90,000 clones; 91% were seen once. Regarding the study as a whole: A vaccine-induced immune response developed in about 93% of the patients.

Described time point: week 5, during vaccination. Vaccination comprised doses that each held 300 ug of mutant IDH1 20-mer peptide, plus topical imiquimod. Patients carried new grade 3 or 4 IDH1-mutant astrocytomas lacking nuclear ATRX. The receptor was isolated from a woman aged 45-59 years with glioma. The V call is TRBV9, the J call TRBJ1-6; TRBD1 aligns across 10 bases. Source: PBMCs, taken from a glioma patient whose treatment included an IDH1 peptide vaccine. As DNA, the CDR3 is TGTGCCAGCGGGGGACAGGGGCGTTCACCCCTCCACTTT. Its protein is CASGGQGRSPLHF.